This is a list of T cell receptor beta chains from one sample in a study of T cell responses to AZD1222 COVID-19 vaccine. The assay was immunoSEQ multiplex PCR, and TCRdb's table has in-frame clones only and misses some. The table shows tens of thousands of clones, with about 80% occurring only once. This sample comprised peripheral blood, obtained on day 0 of AZD1222 vaccination. Source of these receptors: an adult in good health. Each CDR3 is given with its conserved first and last residue. Fields, in order: V gene, clone size, CDR3 length, D gene, J gene, CDR3 protein, CDR3 DNA. The D gene is left open where the match is weak. For some rows the clone size is stated as once, few or many, or as a class when expanded; others skip it.

TRBV2	.	14	.	TRBJ2-3	CATRPAEVTDTQYF	TGTGCCACCCGACCCGCTGAAGTCACAGATACGCAGTATTTT
TRBV6-5	.	15	.	TRBJ2-7	CASSYSRDNSYEQYF	TGTGCCAGCAGTTACTCTAGGGATAACTCCTACGAGCAGTACTTC
TRBV10-3	.	15	.	TRBJ2-1	CAISEPLSRENEQFF	TGTGCCATCAGTGAGCCACTGTCTCGGGAGAATGAGCAGTTCTTC
TRBV7-9	.	12	.	TRBJ1-3	CASGGIGNTIYF	TGTGCCAGTGGGGGTATCGGAAACACCATATATTTT
TRBV19	.	14	.	TRBJ1-6	CASSIQGFDSPLHF	TGTGCCAGTAGTATTCAGGGGTTTGATTCACCCCTCCACTTT
TRBV18	.	16	TRBD2	TRBJ2-3	CASSPPGLAGPDTQYF	TGTGCCAGCTCACCACCGGGACTAGCGGGCCCAGATACGCAGTATTTT
TRBV4-2	.	17	TRBD2	TRBJ2-3	CASSQAGLAGGGDTQYF	TGTGCCAGCAGCCAAGCGGGACTAGCGGGGGGCGGAGATACGCAGTATTTT
TRBV19	.	15	TRBD1	TRBJ1-5	CASRGTGWHNQPQHF	TGTGCCAGTAGGGGGACAGGGTGGCACAATCAGCCCCAGCATTTT
TRBV9	.	15	.	TRBJ2-7	CASSPALGGSYEQYF	TGTGCCAGCAGCCCGGCCTTGGGGGGATCCTACGAGCAGTACTTC
TRBV28	.	14	.	TRBJ1-3	CASSSPLSGNTIYF	TGTGCCAGCAGTTCCCCGCTGAGCGGAAACACCATATATTTT
TRBV9	once	13	.	TRBJ1-2	CASSAYRTYGYTF	TGTGCCAGCAGCGCCTACAGGACCTATGGCTACACCTTC
TRBV10-3	.	13	.	TRBJ2-6	CASYTSGANVLTF	TGTGCCAGCTACACCTCTGGGGCCAACGTCCTGACTTTC
TRBV6-5	once	13	.	TRBJ1-4	CASSYFRGEKLFF	TGTGCCAGCAGTTATTTTCGTGGAGAAAAACTGTTTTTT
TRBV28	.	23	TRBD2	TRBJ2-3	CASSLYITVYNSLAGALTDTQYF	TGTGCCAGCAGTTTATATATCACAGTTTATAATAGCCTAGCGGGGGCCCTCACAGATACGCAGTATTTT
TRBV4-1	few	16	.	TRBJ1-1	CASSQPGRGMNTEAFF	TGCGCCAGCAGCCAACCCGGACGGGGAATGAACACTGAAGCTTTCTTT
TRBV2	.	13	.	TRBJ1-1	CASRETGNTEAFF	TGTGCCAGCAGGGAGACAGGGAACACTGAAGCTTTCTTT
TRBV12-3/TRBV12-4	.	13	TRBD1	TRBJ2-1	CASSLTGPNEQFF	TGTGCCAGCAGTTTGACAGGGCCGAATGAGCAGTTCTTC
TRBV3-1/TRBV3-2	few	15	.	TRBJ1-1	CASRLREGMNTEAFF	TGTGCCAGCAGACTCAGGGAGGGAATGAACACTGAAGCTTTCTTT
TRBV7-2	.	18	TRBD2	TRBJ2-3	CASSSTRGGGAVSDTQYF	TGTGCCAGCAGCTCGACCAGGGGCGGGGGGGCAGTTTCAGATACGCAGTATTTT
TRBV5-6	.	14	TRBD1	TRBJ2-7	CASSGETGAYEQYF	TGTGCCAGCAGCGGGGAGACAGGGGCCTACGAGCAGTACTTC
TRBV11-3	.	16	TRBD2	TRBJ2-3	CASSLGLAGSTDTQYF	TGTGCCAGCAGCTTAGGACTAGCGGGGAGCACAGATACGCAGTATTTT
TRBV28	.	11	.	TRBJ1-2	CASSSKVGYTF	TGTGCCAGCAGTTCTAAGGTCGGCTACACCTTC
TRBV7-2	.	13	.	TRBJ1-5	CASSLDQVQPQHF	TGTGCCAGCAGCTTAGATCAGGTTCAGCCCCAGCATTTT
TRBV10-2	.	16	.	TRBJ1-1	CASISGTWEVFTEAFF	TGCGCCAGCATTTCGGGGACCTGGGAGGTGTTCACTGAAGCTTTCTTT
TRBV9	.	11	.	TRBJ1-1	CASSVVTEAFF	TGTGCCAGCAGCGTAGTCACTGAAGCTTTCTTT
TRBV9	once	14	.	TRBJ2-2	CASSVRTQTGELFF	TGTGCCAGCAGCGTCAGGACACAAACCGGGGAGCTGTTTTTT